This T cell receptor (beta chain) emerged from a study of shared clonotypes between healthy human individuals. Using immunoSEQ multiplex PCR, the repertoire was profiled, and TCRdb retains in-frame clones only, with some absent. Seen here are around 2.5 million clones, 90% to 95% observed once, and the top ten hold 0.36%. CDR1 and CDR2 (germline): LNHNV, YYDKDF (reference sequence). This CDR3 region has 16 residues. Trimming took off 0 bases at V and 0 bases at J, with 9 bases between the two ends. Sequenced: naive CD4+ T cells from PBMCs. The subset: CD45RA+ positively selected. The sequence was collected from a man between 18 and 35 years old in good health. Some clones in this sample may be carry-over from other donors' samples. The chain joins TRBV15 to TRBJ1-5; no clear D. CDR3 region: CATSRDPPNSNQPQHF. The DNA of the CDR3 is TGTGCCACCAGCAGAGATCCCCCCAATAGCAATCAGCCCCAGCATTTT.